Shown below are 18 T cell receptor beta chains from a single sample sequenced in a study of blood T cell repertoires in COVID-19. Repertoires were generated with immunoSEQ multiplex PCR, while TCRdb's copy carries only in-frame clones and drops some. The profile shows 150,000 to 200,000 clones, roughly 90% of them singletons. The sequenced material came from peripheral blood. The receptors here all came from a man aged 60-69 years with acute or convalescent COVID-19.

The genes are TRBV20-1 and TRBJ1-2, with TRBD1 matching 7 bases. This CDR3 has 14 amino acids. V lost 3 bases, J lost 7 bases, and 11 bases stayed unmatched. Germline CDR1 is DFQATT and CDR2 is SNEGSKA (reference sequence). This CDR3 is CSASGTAGKSGYTF. CDR3 in DNA: TGCAGTGCTAGTGGGACAGCGGGAAAGTCTGGCTACACCTTC.

Turning to this clone: At the DNA level, this CDR3 is encoded by other sequences in the same sample as well. V gene TRBV7-9 combines with J gene TRBJ1-5; D is ambiguous. The CDR3 spans 14 residues. Trimming stripped 4 bases from V and 2 bases from J, with 9 bases between. From germline, CDR1 is SEHNR and CDR2 FQNEAQ (reference sequence). This CDR3 is CASSSTGGNQPQHF. CDR3 sequence (DNA): TGTGCCAGCAGCTCCACCGGGGGCAATCAGCCCCAGCATTTT. Supplemented by reference TRBV7-9 and TRBJ1-5, the full variable domain reads DTGVSQNPRHKITKRGQNVTFRCDPISEHNRLYWYRQTLGQGPEFLTYFQNEAQLEKSRLLSDRFSAERPKGSFSTLEIQRTEQGDSAMYLCASSSTGGNQPQHFGDGTRLSIL.

The gene calls are TRBV7-9 and TRBJ2-7; 10 nucleotides match TRBD1. CDR1 and CDR2 from the germline V gene are SEHNR and FQNEAQ (reference sequence). CDR3 length: 14 residues. The junction had 6 bases not matched to a gene; V was cut back by 4 bases and J by 6 bases. CDR3 region: CASSSDRGPSEQYF. Here the CDR3 DNA reads TGTGCCAGCAGCTCCGACAGGGGGCCAAGCGAGCAGTACTTC. Together with reference TRBV7-9 and TRBJ2-7, the CDR3 gives the full variable domain: DTGVSQNPRHKITKRGQNVTFRCDPISEHNRLYWYRQTLGQGPEFLTYFQNEAQLEKSRLLSDRFSAERPKGSFSTLEIQRTEQGDSAMYLCASSSDRGPSEQYFGPGTRLTVT.

The chain carries TRBV13 and TRBJ2-7; 8 positions match TRBD2. From germline, CDR1 is PRHDT and CDR2 FYEKMQ (reference sequence). V dropped 3 bases and J dropped 6; count of bases not matched to a gene: 13. CDR3 length: 16 amino acids. The CDR3 sequence is CASSFAGGGRGLEQYF. CDR3 DNA: TGTGCCAGCAGCTTCGCCGGGGGGGGCCGGGGGCTCGAGCAGTACTTC.

The chain recombines TRBV5-5 with TRBJ2-7, with D perhaps matching TRBD1 (6 bases). Trimming pared 1 base from V and 3 bases from J, leaving 14 bases between. Germline CDR1 is SGHKS and CDR2 is YYEKEE (reference sequence). This CDR3 is 15 amino acids long. Here the CDR3 reads CASSLTGSVLYEQYF. The CDR3 nucleotides read TGTGCCAGCAGCTTGACAGGGTCGGTACTCTACGAGCAGTACTTC.

The V gene is TRBV20-1, the J gene TRBJ1-2; D is possibly TRBD1 (5 bases). Germline loops: CDR1 DFQATT, CDR2 SNEGSKA (reference sequence). The CDR3 runs 12 residues. Trimming cost V 3 bases and J 8 bases, with 13 bases left between them. The CDR3 DNA follows: TGCAGTGCTAGTGATAGGGGTATCGGCTACACCTTC. It is translated as CSASDRGIGYTF.

Comment on this clone: Its ends do not fully match the called genes, so a read error is possible. The chain combines TRBV12-5 with TRBJ2-3; TRBD2 matches 12 bases. The CDR3 length is 13 residues. The germline CDR1 and CDR2 sequences are LGHNT and FRNRAP. As DNA, the CDR3 is TGTGCTAGTGGTTTGGCTGAGGGACTAGCGGGCCTATTT. Amino acid sequence: CASGLAEGLAGLF.

The rearrangement uses TRBV5-1 and TRBJ2-3; 9 nucleotides match TRBD2. This CDR3 has 15 amino acids. The germline V gene encodes CDR1 SGHRS and CDR2 YFSETQ. The junction had 2 bases not matched to a gene; V was cut back by 1 base and J by 2 bases. CDR3 residues: CASSLPSGDTDTQYF. The DNA of the CDR3 is TGCGCCAGCAGCTTGCCTAGCGGGGACACAGATACGCAGTATTTT.

CDR3 loop: CASSSGQWNEQYF. The CDR3 coding sequence is TGTGCCAGCAGCAGCGGACAGTGGAACGAGCAGTACTTC. The genes are TRBV13 and TRBJ2-7; weak D call: TRBD1 (6 bases). The CDR3 is 13 residues long. The V and J ends lost 5 bases and 5 bases respectively, with 13 bases between them. Germline loops: CDR1 PRHDT, CDR2 FYEKMQ (reference sequence).

V gene TRBV24-1 combines with J gene TRBJ1-5; D might be TRBD1 (5 bases). Trimming removed 4 bases from V and 7 bases from J, with 10 bases in between. This CDR3 has 13 amino acids. Germline V lookup: CDR1 KGHDR, CDR2 SFDVKD. The CDR3 spells CATSEGDRQPQHF. The CDR3, as DNA: TGTGCCACCAGTGAGGGTGACAGACAGCCCCAGCATTTT.

This chain joins TRBV27 and TRBJ1-2, with D unresolved. This CDR3 is 13 amino acids long. V was cut by 5 bases and J by 2 bases, with 9 bases left in between. The V gene's germline CDR1 is MNHEY and CDR2 SMNVEV (reference sequence). Here the CDR3 reads CASSDTGNYGYTF. The CDR3 bases are TGTGCCAGCAGTGACACGGGAAACTATGGCTACACCTTC.

CDR3 bases: TGTGCCAGCAGCCACCTGGGACAGTCGACCACCTACGAGCAGTACTTC. Translated, it gives CASSHLGQSTTYEQYF. V is TRBV4-2 and J is TRBJ2-7; the match to TRBD1 covers 7 bases. The CDR3 is 16 residues long. CDR1 and CDR2 (germline): LGHNA, YNFKEQ. Trimming took 3 bases from V and 2 from J; bases not matched to a gene: 10.

This chain joins TRBV6-2 or TRBV6-3 and TRBJ2-3, with a weak D call TRBD2 (5 bases). CDR1 and CDR2 (germline): MNHEY, SVGEGT. Trimming removed 2 bases from V and 8 bases from J, with 20 bases in between. The CDR3 spans 16 residues. The CDR3: CASSYPDYRERVTQYF. The DNA for the CDR3 is TGTGCCAGCAGTTACCCCGACTACCGTGAAAGGGTTACGCAGTATTTT.

The chain joins TRBV7-2 to TRBJ2-2; possible D gene TRBD1, 6 bases. The V and J ends lost 1 base and 6 bases respectively, with 12 bases between them. The CDR3 has 15 amino acids. Germline V gene sequence: CDR1 SGHTA, CDR2 FQGNSA. Here the CDR3 reads CASSLGAGVAGELFF. The DNA of the CDR3 is TGTGCCAGCAGCTTAGGGGCAGGGGTCGCCGGGGAGCTGTTTTTT.

The table lists this clone with a count of one. The chain uses TRBV30 and TRBJ2-3; 7 bases line up with TRBD2. Germline lookup yields CDR1 GTSNPN and CDR2 SVGIG (reference sequence). The CDR3 is made up of 11 amino acids. J gave up 8 bases and V 7 bases, and 6 bases lay outside the gene matches. CDR3 coding DNA: TGTGCCTCGGGGGGAGGGGCTACGCAGTATTTT. Translating it yields CASGGGATQYF.

The chain is built from TRBV2 and TRBJ1-2; 8 bases line up with TRBD1. Germline-derived CDR1 and CDR2 are SNHLY and FYNNEI. Germline trimming cut 7 bases from V and 8 bases from J; bases unmatched to any gene: 15. The CDR3 is 15 amino acids. Here the CDR3 reads CASMASSTGDRGYTF. DNA for the CDR3: TGTGCCAGCATGGCATCCTCGACAGGGGACCGGGGCTACACCTTC.

DNA for the CDR3: TGTGCCAGCTCATCTCAGGGGGATGATCAGCCCCAGCATTTT. Translating it yields CASSSQGDDQPQHF. The chain carries TRBV18 and TRBJ1-5; 7 positions agree with TRBD1. CDR1 is KGHSH, CDR2 LQKENI, per germline. CDR3 length: 14 amino acids. The ends lost 5 bases at V and 5 bases at J; junction bases unmatched: 6.

CDR3 amino acids: CASSRAGRGDYGYTF. The DNA of the CDR3 is TGTGCCAGCAGCCGGGCGGGGAGGGGAGACTATGGCTACACCTTC. This chain connects TRBV5-6 to TRBJ1-2; D might be TRBD1 (5 bases). V lost 4 bases and J 3 bases, leaving 16 bases between the germline ends. The CDR3 consists of 15 residues. The germline V gene has CDR1 SGHDT and CDR2 YYEEEE.